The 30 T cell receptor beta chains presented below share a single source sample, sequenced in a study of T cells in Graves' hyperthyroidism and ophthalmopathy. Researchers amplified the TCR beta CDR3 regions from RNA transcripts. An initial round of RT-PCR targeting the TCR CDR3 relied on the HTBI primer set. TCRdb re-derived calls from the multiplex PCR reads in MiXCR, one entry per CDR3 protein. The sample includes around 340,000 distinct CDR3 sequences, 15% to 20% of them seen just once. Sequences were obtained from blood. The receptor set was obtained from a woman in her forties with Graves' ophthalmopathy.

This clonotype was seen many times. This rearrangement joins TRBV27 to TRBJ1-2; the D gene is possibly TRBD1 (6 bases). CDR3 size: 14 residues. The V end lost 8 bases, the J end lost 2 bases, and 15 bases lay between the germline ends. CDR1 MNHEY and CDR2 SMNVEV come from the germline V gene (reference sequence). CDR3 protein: CASSYRDANYGYTF. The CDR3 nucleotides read TGTGCCAGCTCGTACAGGGATGCGAACTATGGCTACACCTTC.

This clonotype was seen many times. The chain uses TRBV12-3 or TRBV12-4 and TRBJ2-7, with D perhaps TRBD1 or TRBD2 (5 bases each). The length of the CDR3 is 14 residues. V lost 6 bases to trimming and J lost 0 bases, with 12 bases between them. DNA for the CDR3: TGTGCCAGCAGCTGGGACGCAAGCTCCTACGAGCAGTACTTC. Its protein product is CASSWDASSYEQYF.

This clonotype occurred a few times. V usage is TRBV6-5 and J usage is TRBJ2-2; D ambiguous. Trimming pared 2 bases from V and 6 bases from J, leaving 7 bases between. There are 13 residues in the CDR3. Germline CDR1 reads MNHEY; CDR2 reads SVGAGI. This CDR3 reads CASSYNSAGELFF. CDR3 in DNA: TGTGCCAGCAGTTACAACAGCGCCGGGGAGCTGTTTTTT.

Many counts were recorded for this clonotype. The CDR3 loop reads CASSPTGGHYEQYF. Here the CDR3 DNA reads TGTGCCAGCAGCCCCACAGGGGGCCACTACGAGCAGTACTTC. This sequence joins TRBV7-6 and TRBJ2-7; 9 bases agree with TRBD1. This CDR3 spans 14 amino acids. The germline CDR1 and CDR2 sequences are SGHVS and FNYEAQ. V dropped 5 bases and J dropped 3; count of bases not matched to a gene: 5.

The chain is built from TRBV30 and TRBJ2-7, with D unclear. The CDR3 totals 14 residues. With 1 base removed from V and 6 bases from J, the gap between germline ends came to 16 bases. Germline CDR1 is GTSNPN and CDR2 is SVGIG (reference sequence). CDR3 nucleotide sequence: TGTGCCTGGAGTGAGGGCATCATGGATGCCGAGCAGTACTTC. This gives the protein CAWSEGIMDAEQYF.

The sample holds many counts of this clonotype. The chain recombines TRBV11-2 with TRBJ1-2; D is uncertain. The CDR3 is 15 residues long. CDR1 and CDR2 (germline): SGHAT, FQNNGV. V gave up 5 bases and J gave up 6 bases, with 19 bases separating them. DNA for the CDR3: TGTGCCAGCAGCGACTATACAAGTAGACGCGATGGCTACACCTTC. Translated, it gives CASSDYTSRRDGYTF.

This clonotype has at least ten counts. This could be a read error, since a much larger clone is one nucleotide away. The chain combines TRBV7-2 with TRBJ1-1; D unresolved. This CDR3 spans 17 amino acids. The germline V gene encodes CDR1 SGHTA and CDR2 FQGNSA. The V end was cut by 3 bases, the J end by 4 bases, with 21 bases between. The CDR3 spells CASSLAPGETRLTEAFF. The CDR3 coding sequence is TGTGCCAGCAGCTTGGCTCCTGGGGAGACGAGACTCACTGAAGCTTTCTTT.

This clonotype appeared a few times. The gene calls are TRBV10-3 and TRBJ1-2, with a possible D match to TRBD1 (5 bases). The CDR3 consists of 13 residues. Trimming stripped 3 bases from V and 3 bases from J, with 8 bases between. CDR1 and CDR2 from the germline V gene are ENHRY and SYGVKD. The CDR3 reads CAISDRGYYGYTF. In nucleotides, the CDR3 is TGTGCCATCAGTGATAGGGGCTACTATGGCTACACCTTC.

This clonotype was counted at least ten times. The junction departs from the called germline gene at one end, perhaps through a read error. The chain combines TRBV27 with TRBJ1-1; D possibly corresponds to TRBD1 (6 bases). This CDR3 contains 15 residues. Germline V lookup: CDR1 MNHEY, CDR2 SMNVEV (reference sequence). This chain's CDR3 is CTSRPQGKRSTEAFF. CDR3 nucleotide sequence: TGTACCAGCAGACCACAGGGTAAGCGATCCACTGAAGCTTTCTTT.

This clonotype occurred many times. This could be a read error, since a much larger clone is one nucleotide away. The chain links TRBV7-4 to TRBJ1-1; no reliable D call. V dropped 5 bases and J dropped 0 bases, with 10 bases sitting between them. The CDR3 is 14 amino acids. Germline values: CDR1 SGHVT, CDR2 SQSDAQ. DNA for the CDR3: TGTGCCAGCAGCCACCGAAGGGTGAACACTGAAGCTTTCTTT. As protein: CASSHRRVNTEAFF.

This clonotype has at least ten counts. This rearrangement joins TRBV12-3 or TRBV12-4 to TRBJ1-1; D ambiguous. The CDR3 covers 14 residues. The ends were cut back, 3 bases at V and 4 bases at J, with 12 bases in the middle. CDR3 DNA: TGTGCCAGCAGTTTGCTGGGCCGTGGCACTGAAGCTTTCTTT. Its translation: CASSLLGRGTEAFF.

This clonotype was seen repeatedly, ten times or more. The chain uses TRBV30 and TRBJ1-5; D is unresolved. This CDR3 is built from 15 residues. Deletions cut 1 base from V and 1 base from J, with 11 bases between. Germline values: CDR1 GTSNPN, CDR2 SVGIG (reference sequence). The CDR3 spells CAWSGLRTSNQPQHF. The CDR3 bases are TGTGCCTGGAGTGGCCTTAGGACCAGCAATCAGCCCCAGCATTTT.

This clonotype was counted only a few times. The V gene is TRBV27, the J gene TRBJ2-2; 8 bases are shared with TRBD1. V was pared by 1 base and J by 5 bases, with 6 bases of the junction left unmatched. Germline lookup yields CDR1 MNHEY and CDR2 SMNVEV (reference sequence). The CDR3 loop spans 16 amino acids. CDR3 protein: CASSLYTRDRTGELFF. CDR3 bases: TGTGCCAGCAGTTTATATACCCGGGACAGGACCGGGGAGCTGTTTTTT.

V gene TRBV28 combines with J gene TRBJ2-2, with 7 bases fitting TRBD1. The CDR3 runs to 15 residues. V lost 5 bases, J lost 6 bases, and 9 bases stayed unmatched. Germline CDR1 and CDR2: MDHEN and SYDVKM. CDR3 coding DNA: TGTGCCAGCAGTCCGGGGACAGTTTCGTCCGGGGAGCTGTTTTTT. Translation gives CASSPGTVSSGELFF.

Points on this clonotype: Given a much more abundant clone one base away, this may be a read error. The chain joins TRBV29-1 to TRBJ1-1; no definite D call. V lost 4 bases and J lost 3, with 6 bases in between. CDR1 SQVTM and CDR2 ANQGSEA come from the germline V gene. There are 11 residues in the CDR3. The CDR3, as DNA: TGCAGCGTTGTGGAGGACACTGAAGCTTTCTTT. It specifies CSVVEDTEAFF.

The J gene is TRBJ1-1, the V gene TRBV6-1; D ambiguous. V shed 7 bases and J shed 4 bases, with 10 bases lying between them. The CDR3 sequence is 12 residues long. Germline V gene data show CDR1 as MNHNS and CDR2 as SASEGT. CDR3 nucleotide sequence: TGTGCCAGCAAGACGGGGAGCACTGAAGCTTTCTTT. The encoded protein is CASKTGSTEAFF.

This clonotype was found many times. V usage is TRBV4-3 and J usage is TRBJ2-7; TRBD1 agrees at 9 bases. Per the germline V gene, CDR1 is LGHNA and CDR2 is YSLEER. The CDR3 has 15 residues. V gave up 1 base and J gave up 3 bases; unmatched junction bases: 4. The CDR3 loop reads CASSQVPGQGYEQYF. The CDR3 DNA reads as TGCGCCAGCAGCCAAGTTCCGGGACAGGGCTACGAGCAGTACTTC.

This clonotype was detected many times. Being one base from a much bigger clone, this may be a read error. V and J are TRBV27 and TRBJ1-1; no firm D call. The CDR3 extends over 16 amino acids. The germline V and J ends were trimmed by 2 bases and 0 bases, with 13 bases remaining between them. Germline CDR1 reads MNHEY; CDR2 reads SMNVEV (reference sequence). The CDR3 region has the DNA TGTGCCAGCAGTTTAAGTTTGGGCGCTGTGAACACTGAAGCTTTCTTT. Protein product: CASSLSLGAVNTEAFF.

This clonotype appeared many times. The CDR3 bases are TGCAGCGTTGATTCCAGTCTCGGTGGCTACACCTTC. It yields the protein CSVDSSLGGYTF. The chain recombines TRBV29-1 with TRBJ1-2; D not resolved. This CDR3 has 12 residues. Trimming removed 3 bases from V and 7 bases from J, with 12 bases in between. CDR1 and CDR2 from the germline V gene are SQVTM and ANQGSEA.

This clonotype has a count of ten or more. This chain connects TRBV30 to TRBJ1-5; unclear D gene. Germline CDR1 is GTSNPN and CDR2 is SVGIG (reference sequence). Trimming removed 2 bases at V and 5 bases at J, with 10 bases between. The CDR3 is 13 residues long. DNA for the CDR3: TGTGCCTGGAGTATCCGTTCCGATCAGCCCCAGCATTTT. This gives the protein CAWSIRSDQPQHF.

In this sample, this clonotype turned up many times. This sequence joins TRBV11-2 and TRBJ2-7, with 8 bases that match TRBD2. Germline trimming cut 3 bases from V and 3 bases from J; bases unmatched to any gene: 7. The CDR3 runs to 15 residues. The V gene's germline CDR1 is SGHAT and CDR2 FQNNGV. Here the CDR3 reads CASSLKREIDYEQYF. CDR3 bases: TGTGCCAGCAGCTTGAAGCGGGAGATAGACTACGAGCAGTACTTC. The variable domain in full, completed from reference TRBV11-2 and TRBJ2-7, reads EAGVAQSPRYKIIEKRQSVAFWCNPISGHATLYWYQQILGQGPKLLIQFQNNGVVDDSQLPKDRFSAERLKGVDSTLKIQPAKLEDSAVYLCASSLKREIDYEQYFGPGTRLTVT.

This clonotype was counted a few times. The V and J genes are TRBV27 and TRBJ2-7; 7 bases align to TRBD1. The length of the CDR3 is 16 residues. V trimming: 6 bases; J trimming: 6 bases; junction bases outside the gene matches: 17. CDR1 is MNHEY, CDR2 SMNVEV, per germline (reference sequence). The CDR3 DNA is TGTGCCAGCAGGAAGGGGGCGATAGGATCTCTCAGCGAGCAGTACTTC. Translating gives CASRKGAIGSLSEQYF.

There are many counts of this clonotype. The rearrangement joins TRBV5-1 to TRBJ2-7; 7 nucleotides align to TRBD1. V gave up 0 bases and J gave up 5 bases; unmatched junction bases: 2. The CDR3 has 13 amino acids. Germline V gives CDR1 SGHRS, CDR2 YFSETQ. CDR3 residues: CASSLEGAHEQYF. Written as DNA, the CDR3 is TGCGCCAGCAGCTTGGAGGGGGCGCACGAGCAGTACTTC.

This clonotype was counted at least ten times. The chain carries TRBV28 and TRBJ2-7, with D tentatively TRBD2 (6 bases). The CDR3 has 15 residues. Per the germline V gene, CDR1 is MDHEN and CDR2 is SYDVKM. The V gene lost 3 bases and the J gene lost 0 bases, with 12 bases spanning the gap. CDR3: CASSLVRGGSYEQYF. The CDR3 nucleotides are TGTGCCAGCAGTTTGGTGAGGGGAGGCTCCTACGAGCAGTACTTC.

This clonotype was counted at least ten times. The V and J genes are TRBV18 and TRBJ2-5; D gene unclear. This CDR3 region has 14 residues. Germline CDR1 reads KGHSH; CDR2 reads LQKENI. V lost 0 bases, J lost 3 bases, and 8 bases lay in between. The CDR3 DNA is TGTGCCAGCTCACCACCGAGCGTTGAAGAGACCCAGTACTTC. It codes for CASSPPSVEETQYF.

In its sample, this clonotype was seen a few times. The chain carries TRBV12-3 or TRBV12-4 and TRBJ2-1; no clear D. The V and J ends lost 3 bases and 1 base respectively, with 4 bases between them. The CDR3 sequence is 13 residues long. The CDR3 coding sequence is TGTGCCAGCAGTTTTGGGTCCTACAATGAGCAGTTCTTC. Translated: CASSFGSYNEQFF.

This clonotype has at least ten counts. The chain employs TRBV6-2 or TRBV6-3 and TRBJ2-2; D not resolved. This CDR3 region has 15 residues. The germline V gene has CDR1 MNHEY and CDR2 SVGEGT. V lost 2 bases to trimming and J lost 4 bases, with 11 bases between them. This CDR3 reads CASSYRTRSTGELFF. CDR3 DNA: TGTGCCAGCAGTTACCGGACGCGAAGCACCGGGGAGCTGTTTTTT.

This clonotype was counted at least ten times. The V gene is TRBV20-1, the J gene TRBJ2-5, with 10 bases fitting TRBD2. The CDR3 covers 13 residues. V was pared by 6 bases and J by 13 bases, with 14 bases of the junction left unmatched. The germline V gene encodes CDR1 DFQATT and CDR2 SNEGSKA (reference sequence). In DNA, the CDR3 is TGCAGTGCGGCAAGCGGGAGGGCCCCCCCGGCGTACTTC. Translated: CSAASGRAPPAYF.

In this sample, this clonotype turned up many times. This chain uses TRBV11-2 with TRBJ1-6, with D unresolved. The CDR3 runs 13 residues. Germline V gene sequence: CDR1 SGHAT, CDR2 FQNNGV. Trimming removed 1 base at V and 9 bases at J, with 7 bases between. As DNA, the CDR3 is TGTGCCAGCAGCTTAGCCCGTGGTTCACCCCTCCACTTT. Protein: CASSLARGSPLHF.

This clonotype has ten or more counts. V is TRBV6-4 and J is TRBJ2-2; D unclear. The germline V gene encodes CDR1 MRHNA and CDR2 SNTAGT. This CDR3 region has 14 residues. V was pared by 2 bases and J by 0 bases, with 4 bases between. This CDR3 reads CASSDGANTGELFF. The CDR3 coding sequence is TGTGCCAGCAGTGACGGTGCGAACACCGGGGAGCTGTTTTTT.